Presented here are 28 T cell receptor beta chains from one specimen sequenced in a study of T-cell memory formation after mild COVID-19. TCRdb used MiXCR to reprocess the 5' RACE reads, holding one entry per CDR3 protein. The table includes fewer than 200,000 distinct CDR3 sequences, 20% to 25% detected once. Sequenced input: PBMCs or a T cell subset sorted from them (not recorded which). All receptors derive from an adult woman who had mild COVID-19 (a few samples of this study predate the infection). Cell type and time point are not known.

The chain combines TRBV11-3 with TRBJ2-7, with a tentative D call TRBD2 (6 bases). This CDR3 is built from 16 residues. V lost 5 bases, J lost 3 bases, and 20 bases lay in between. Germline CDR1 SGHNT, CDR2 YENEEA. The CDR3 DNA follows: TGTGCCAGCAGCCTCAGTTGGGGTGACGGGAGCTACGAGCAGTACTTC. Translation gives CASSLSWGDGSYEQYF.

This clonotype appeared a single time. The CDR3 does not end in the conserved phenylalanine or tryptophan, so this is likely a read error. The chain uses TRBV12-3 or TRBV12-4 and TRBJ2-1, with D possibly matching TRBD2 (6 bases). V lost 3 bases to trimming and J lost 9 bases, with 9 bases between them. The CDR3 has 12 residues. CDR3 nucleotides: TGTGCCAGCAGTTTTGTGGGGGGTGAGCAGTTCTTA. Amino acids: CASSFVGGEQFL.

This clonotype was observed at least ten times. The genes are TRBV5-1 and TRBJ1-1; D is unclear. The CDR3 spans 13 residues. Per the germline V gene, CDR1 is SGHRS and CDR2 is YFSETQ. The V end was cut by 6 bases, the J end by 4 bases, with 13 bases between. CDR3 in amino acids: CASTPGVGTEAFF. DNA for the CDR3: TGCGCCAGCACCCCCGGGGTAGGCACTGAAGCTTTCTTT.

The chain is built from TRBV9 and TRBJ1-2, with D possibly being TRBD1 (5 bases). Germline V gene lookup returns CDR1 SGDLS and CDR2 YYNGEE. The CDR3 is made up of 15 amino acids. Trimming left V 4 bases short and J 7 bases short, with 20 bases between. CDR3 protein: CASSPNSGPISGYTF. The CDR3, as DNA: TGTGCCAGCAGCCCAAATTCGGGGCCGATCAGTGGCTACACCTTC.

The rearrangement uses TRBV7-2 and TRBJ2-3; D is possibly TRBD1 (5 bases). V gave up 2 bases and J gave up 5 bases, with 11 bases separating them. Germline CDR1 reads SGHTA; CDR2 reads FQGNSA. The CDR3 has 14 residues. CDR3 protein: CASSLFQGVDTQYF. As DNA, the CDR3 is TGTGCCAGCAGCTTATTTCAGGGCGTAGATACGCAGTATTTT.

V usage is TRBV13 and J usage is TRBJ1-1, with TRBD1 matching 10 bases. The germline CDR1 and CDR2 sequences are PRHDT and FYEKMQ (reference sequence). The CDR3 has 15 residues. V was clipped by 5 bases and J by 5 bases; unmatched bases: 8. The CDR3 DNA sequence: TGTGCCAGCAGCAGTAGACAGGGGGCTGATACTGAAGCTTTCTTT. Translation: CASSSRQGADTEAFF.

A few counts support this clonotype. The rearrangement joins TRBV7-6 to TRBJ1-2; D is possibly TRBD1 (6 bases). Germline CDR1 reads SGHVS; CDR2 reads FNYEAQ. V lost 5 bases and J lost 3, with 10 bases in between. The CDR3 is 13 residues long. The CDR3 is CASSHEGDYGYTF. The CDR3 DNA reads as TGTGCCAGCAGCCATGAGGGGGACTATGGCTACACCTTC.

CDR3 loop: CASSQVLTGGNTEAFF. CDR3 DNA: TGCGCCAGCAGCCAAGTTCTGACAGGAGGGAACACTGAAGCTTTCTTT. The chain is built from TRBV4-1 and TRBJ1-1; TRBD1 is a possible D gene (6 bases). Germline lookup yields CDR1 MGHRA and CDR2 YSYEKL. The CDR3 runs 16 residues. V lost 1 base and J 1 base, leaving 13 bases between the germline ends.

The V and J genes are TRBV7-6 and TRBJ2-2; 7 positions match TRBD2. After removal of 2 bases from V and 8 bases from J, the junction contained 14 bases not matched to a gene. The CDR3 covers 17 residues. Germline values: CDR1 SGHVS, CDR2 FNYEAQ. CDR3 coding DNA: TGTGCCAGCAGCTTAAACCCAGGTCTAGCGGTGCCTGGGGAGCTGTTTTTT. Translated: CASSLNPGLAVPGELFF.

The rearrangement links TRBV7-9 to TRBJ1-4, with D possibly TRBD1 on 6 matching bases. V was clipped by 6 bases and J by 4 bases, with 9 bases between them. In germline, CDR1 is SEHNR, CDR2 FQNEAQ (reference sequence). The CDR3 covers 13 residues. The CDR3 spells CASRDRINEKLFF. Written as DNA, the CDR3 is TGTGCCAGCAGGGACAGAATTAATGAAAAACTGTTTTTT.

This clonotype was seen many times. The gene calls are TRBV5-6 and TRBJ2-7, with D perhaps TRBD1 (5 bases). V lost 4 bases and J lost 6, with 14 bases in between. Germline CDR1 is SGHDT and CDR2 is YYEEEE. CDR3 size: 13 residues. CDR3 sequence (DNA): TGTGCCAGCAGCCTAAACCAGGGTTCCGAGCAGTACTTC. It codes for CASSLNQGSEQYF.

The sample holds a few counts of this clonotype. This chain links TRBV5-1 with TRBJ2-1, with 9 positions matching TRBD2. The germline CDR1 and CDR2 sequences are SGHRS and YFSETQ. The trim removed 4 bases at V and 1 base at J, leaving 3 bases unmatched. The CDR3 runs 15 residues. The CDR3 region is CASSVTSGSYNEQFF. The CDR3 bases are TGCGCCAGCAGCGTTACTAGCGGGTCCTACAATGAGCAGTTCTTC. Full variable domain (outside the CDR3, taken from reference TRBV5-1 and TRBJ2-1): KAGVTQTPRYLIKTRGQQVTLSCSPISGHRSVSWYQQTPGQGLQFLFEYFSETQRNKGNFPGRFSGRQFSNSRSEMNVSTLELGDSALYLCASSVTSGSYNEQFFGPGTRLTVL.

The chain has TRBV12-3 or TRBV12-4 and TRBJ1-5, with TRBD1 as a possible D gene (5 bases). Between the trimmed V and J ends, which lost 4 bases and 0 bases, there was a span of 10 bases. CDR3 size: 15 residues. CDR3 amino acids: CASSSLDSSNQPQHF. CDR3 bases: TGTGCCAGCAGTTCCCTAGACAGTAGCAATCAGCCCCAGCATTTT.

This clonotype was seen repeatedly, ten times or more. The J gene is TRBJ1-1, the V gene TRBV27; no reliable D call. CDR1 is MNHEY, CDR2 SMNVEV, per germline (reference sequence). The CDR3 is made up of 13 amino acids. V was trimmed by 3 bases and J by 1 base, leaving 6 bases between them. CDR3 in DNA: TGTGCCAGCAGTTTTACCCGGAACACTGAAGCTTTCTTT. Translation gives CASSFTRNTEAFF.

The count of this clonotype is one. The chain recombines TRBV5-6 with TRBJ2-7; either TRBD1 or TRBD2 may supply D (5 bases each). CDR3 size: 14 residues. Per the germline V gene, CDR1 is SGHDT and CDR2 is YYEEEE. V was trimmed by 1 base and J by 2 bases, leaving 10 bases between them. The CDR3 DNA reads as TGTGCCAGCAGCTTGTCGGGGCCTACCTACGAGCAGTACTTC. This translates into CASSLSGPTYEQYF.

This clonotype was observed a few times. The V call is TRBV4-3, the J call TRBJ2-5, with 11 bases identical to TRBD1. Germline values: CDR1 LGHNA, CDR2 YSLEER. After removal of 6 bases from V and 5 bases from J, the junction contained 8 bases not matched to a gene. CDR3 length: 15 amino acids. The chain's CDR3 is CASSVRDRGLETQYF. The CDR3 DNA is TGCGCCAGCAGTGTCCGGGACAGGGGGTTGGAGACCCAGTACTTC.

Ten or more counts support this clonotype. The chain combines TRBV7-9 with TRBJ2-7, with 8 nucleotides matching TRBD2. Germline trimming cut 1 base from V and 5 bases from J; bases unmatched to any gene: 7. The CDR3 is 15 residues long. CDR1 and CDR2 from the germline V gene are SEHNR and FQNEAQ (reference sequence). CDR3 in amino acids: CASSLVTSGLDEQYF. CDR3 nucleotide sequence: TGTGCCAGCAGCTTAGTCACTAGCGGCTTGGACGAGCAGTACTTC.

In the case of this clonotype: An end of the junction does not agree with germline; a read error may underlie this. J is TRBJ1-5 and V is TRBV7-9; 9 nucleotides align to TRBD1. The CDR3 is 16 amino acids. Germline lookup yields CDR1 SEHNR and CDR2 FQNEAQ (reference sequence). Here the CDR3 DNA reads TGTGCAAGCAGCTCGACAGGGGGGACTCTCGATCAGCCCCAGCATTTT. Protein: CASSSTGGTLDQPQHF.

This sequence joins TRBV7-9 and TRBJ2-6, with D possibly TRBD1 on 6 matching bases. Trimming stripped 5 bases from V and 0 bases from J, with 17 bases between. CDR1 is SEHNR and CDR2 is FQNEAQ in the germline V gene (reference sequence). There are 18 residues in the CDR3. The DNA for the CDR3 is TGTGCCAGCAGCCCAGGGACAATCTTTCCCTCTGGGGCCAACGTCCTGACTTTC. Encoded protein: CASSPGTIFPSGANVLTF. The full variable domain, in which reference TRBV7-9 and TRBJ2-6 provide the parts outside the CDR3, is DTGVSQNPRHKITKRGQNVTFRCDPISEHNRLYWYRQTLGQGPEFLTYFQNEAQLEKSRLLSDRFSAERPKGSFSTLEIQRTEQGDSAMYLCASSPGTIFPSGANVLTFGAGSRLTVL.

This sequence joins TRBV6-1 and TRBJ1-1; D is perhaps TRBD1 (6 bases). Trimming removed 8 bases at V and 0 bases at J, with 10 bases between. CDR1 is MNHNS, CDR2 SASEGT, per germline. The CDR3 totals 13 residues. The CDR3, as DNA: TGTGCCAGCTGGGGACACATGAACACTGAAGCTTTCTTT. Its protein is CASWGHMNTEAFF.

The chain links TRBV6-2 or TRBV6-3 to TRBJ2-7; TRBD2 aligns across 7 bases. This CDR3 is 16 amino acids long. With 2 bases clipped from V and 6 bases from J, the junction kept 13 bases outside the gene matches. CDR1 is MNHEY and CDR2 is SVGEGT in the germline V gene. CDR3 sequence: CASSYILTSWGSEQYF. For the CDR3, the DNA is TGTGCCAGCAGTTACATTCTGACTAGCTGGGGAAGCGAGCAGTACTTC.

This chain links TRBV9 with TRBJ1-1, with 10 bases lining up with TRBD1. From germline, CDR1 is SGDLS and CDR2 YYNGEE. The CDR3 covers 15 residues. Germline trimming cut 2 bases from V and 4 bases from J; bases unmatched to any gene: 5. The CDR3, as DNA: TGTGCCAGCAGCGTGACAGGGGGCGGTATCACTGAAGCTTTCTTT. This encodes CASSVTGGGITEAFF.

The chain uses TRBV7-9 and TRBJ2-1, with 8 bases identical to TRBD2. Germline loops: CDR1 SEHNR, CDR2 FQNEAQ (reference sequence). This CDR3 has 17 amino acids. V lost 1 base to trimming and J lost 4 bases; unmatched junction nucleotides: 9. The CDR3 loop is CASSLVEPAGDYNEQFF. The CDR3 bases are TGTGCCAGCAGCTTAGTGGAGCCAGCGGGAGATTACAATGAGCAGTTCTTC.

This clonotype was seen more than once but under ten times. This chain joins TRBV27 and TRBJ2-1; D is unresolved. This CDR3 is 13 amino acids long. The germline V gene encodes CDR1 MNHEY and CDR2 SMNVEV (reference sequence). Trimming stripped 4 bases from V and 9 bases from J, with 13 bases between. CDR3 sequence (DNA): TGTGCCAGCAGTTCCTCAGACACGGGTGAGCAGTTCTTC. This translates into CASSSSDTGEQFF.

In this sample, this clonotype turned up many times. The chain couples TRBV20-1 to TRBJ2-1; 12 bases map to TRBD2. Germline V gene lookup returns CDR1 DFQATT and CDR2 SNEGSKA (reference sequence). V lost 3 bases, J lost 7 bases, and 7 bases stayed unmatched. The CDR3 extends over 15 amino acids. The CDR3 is CSARPRLAGDNEQFF. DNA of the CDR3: TGCAGTGCTAGGCCGCGACTAGCGGGGGATAATGAGCAGTTCTTC.

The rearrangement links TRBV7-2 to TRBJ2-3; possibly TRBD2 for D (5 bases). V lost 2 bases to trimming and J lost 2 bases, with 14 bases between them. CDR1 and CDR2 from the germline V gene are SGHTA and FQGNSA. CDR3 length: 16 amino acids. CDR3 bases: TGTGCCAGCAGCTTACAAGCGGCGGCCTACACAGATACGCAGTATTTT. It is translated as CASSLQAAAYTDTQYF.

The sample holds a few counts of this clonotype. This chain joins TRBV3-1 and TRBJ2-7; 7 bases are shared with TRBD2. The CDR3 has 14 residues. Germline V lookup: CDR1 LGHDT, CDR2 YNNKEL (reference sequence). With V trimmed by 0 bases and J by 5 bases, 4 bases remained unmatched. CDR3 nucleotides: TGTGCCAGCAGCCAAGATCTGGCGGGGGACGAGCAGTACTTC. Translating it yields CASSQDLAGDEQYF.

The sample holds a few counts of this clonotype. The CDR3 is CATRGALGTEAFF. Written as DNA, the CDR3 is TGTGCCACTAGGGGAGCGCTGGGCACTGAAGCTTTCTTT. V usage is TRBV25-1 and J usage is TRBJ1-1; TRBD1 is a possible D gene (5 bases). The germline gives CDR1 MGHDK, CDR2 SYGVNS. The CDR3 sequence is 13 residues long. Trimming cost V 10 bases and J 4 bases, with 16 bases left between them.